This T cell receptor (beta chain) was captured by sequencing in a study of OX40 agonist ivuxolimab in advanced cancers. V was shortened by 3 bases and J by 3 bases, with 8 bases between the two germline ends. Germline V lookup: CDR1 SEHNR, CDR2 FQNEAQ (reference sequence). CDR3 length equals 13 residues. Produced via immunoSEQ multiplex PCR; TCRdb's table is partial and in-frame only. The sample carries about 79,000 clones, about 85% recorded once. This chain connects TRBV7-9 to TRBJ1-2; D ambiguous. The clonotype originates from an adult with an advanced solid tumor such as melanoma, head and neck, liver or kidney cancer. Sequenced material: CD4+ or CD8+ T cells sorted from blood, taken in a trial of the OX40 agonist ivuxolimab. CDR3 sequence reads: CASSLSADYGYTF. In nucleotides, the CDR3 is TGTGCCAGCAGCTTGAGCGCCGACTATGGCTACACCTTC.